One sample yielded the 13 T cell receptor beta chains listed below, sequenced in a study of CD8+ T cells in alopecia areata. Extracted RNA was reverse transcribed into cDNA, the sequencing template. Method: immunoSEQ multiplex PCR; TCRdb's copy keeps in-frame clones and lacks some. The repertoire consists of 220,000 or so clones, with about 53% occurring once and the leading ten covering 0.45%. Sequencing used CD4+ T cells sorted from blood, obtained at week 0. The receptors stem from a human donor with alopecia areata.

The CDR3 here is CASRAQTTQETQYF. CDR3 DNA sequence: TGTGCCAGCAGGGCACAGACAACCCAAGAGACCCAGTACTTC. The gene calls are TRBV2 and TRBJ2-5; D unresolved. The germline V gene encodes CDR1 SNHLY and CDR2 FYNNEI. CDR3 size: 14 residues. The germline V and J ends were trimmed by 6 bases and 1 base, with 12 bases remaining between them.

The genes are TRBV5-1 and TRBJ2-1, with TRBD2 matching over 7 bases. The ends lost 3 bases at V and 6 bases at J; junction bases unmatched: 12. The germline V gene encodes CDR1 SGHRS and CDR2 YFSETQ. The CDR3 is 16 amino acids. Written as DNA, the CDR3 is TGCGCCAGCAGCTCCCCCAACGGGAGGTTACGCAATGAGCAGTTCTTC. Its protein product is CASSSPNGRLRNEQFF.

A few counts support this clone. The chain recombines TRBV29-1 with TRBJ2-5, with 9 bases that match TRBD2. The CDR3 totals 15 residues. After removal of 4 bases from V and 1 base from J, the junction contained 7 bases not matched to a gene. Germline V gives CDR1 SQVTM, CDR2 ANQGSEA. The CDR3 loop reads CSVGRLAGTQETQYF. The CDR3 DNA sequence: TGCAGCGTTGGACGTCTAGCGGGAACCCAAGAGACCCAGTACTTC.

This rearrangement joins TRBV7-2 to TRBJ2-4; the match to TRBD1 covers 8 bases. Germline CDR1 is SGHTA and CDR2 is FQGNSA. CDR3 length: 16 residues. V shed 1 base and J 6 bases; nucleotides not matched to a gene: 8. The CDR3 region is CASSLVGDRLGNIQYF. As DNA, the CDR3 is TGTGCCAGCAGCTTAGTCGGGGACAGGTTAGGAAACATTCAGTACTTC.

The chain employs TRBV29-1 and TRBJ2-5, with D possibly matching TRBD1 (6 bases). The CDR3 consists of 12 residues. The ends were cut back, 8 bases at V and 1 base at J, with 11 bases in the middle. The germline V gene encodes CDR1 SQVTM and CDR2 ANQGSEA. The CDR3 loop reads CSSRGSQETQYF. Written as DNA, the CDR3 is TGCAGCTCCAGGGGCAGCCAAGAGACCCAGTACTTC.

The V and J genes are TRBV13 and TRBJ1-2, with a tentative D call TRBD1 (5 bases). The CDR3 totals 16 residues. Per germline, CDR1 PRHDT and CDR2 FYEKMQ (reference sequence). V lost 6 bases to trimming and J lost 3 bases, with 20 bases between them. CDR3 amino acids: CASSSYRPGGDYGYTF. DNA of the CDR3: TGTGCCAGCAGTTCGTACAGGCCCGGGGGTGACTATGGCTACACCTTC.

Notes on this clone: The same CDR3 arises from other DNA sequences in this sample as well. The chain uses TRBV29-1 and TRBJ1-1; D perhaps matches TRBD1 (6 bases). Germline V gene sequence: CDR1 SQVTM, CDR2 ANQGSEA. V was cut by 4 bases and J by 0 bases, with 9 bases left in between. The length of the CDR3 is 13 residues. The CDR3 DNA reads as TGCAGCGTTGCTGGACAGATGAACACTGAAGCTTTCTTT. Translation: CSVAGQMNTEAFF. Full variable domain (missing parts from reference TRBV29-1 and TRBJ1-1): SAVISQKPSRDICQRGTSLTIQCQVDSQVTMMFWYRQQPGQSLTLIATANQGSEATYESGFVIDKFPISRPNLTFSTLTVSNMSPEDSSIYLCSVAGQMNTEAFFGQGTRLTVV.

The chain carries TRBV30 and TRBJ1-1; possible D gene TRBD1, 5 bases. The CDR3 spans 14 residues. CDR1 and CDR2 (germline): GTSNPN, SVGIG (reference sequence). The germline V and J ends were trimmed by 0 bases and 5 bases, with 13 bases remaining between them. CDR3 coding DNA: TGTGCCTGGAGTGTACACCAGGGAAGTACTGAAGCTTTCTTT. Its protein is CAWSVHQGSTEAFF. Using reference TRBV30 and TRBJ1-1 for the parts outside the CDR3, the full variable domain is SQTIHQWPATLVQPVGSPLSLECTVEGTSNPNLYWYRQAAGRGLQLLFYSVGIGQISSEVPQNLSASRPQDRQFILSSKKLLLSDSGFYLCAWSVHQGSTEAFFGQGTRLTVV.

The J gene is TRBJ2-1, the V gene TRBV7-8; D is ambiguous. The V and J ends lost 1 base and 9 bases respectively, with 7 bases between them. This CDR3 is built from 12 residues. Germline assignment: CDR1 SGHVS and CDR2 FQNEAQ. This CDR3 is CASSLGELEQFF. The CDR3 DNA reads as TGTGCCAGCAGCTTAGGTGAGCTTGAGCAGTTCTTC.

The CDR3 DNA is TGTGCCAGCAGTTACGACAGGGGTTGGAATGAGCAGTTCTTC. This encodes CASSYDRGWNEQFF. This chain joins TRBV6-6 and TRBJ2-1, with 8 bases matching TRBD1. The CDR3 sequence is 14 residues long. J lost 7 bases, V lost 2 bases, and 4 bases had no gene match. Germline CDR1 MNHNY, CDR2 SVGAGI (reference sequence).

This clone has only a few counts. The rearrangement links TRBV10-3 to TRBJ1-5; tentatively, D is TRBD1 (6 bases). Trimming removed 5 bases from V and 4 bases from J, with 9 bases in between. The V gene's germline CDR1 is ENHRY and CDR2 SYGVKD. The CDR3 is made up of 13 amino acids. The CDR3: CAISPGQNQPQHF. The CDR3 nucleotides read TGTGCCATCAGTCCGGGACAAAATCAGCCCCAGCATTTT.

The chain recombines TRBV5-1 with TRBJ2-3, with D hard to call. CDR1 SGHRS and CDR2 YFSETQ come from the germline V gene. The CDR3 runs to 16 residues. The V end lost 0 bases, the J end lost 2 bases, and 13 bases lay between the germline ends. The CDR3 here is CASSLAGGRFTDTQYF. The CDR3 nucleotides read TGCGCCAGCAGCTTGGCGGGTGGCAGATTCACAGATACGCAGTATTTT. Full variable domain (remainder filled in from reference TRBV5-1 and TRBJ2-3): KAGVTQTPRYLIKTRGQQVTLSCSPISGHRSVSWYQQTPGQGLQFLFEYFSETQRNKGNFPGRFSGRQFSNSRSEMNVSTLELGDSALYLCASSLAGGRFTDTQYFGPGTRLTVL.

This chain connects TRBV15 to TRBJ2-1; D possibly uses TRBD1 or TRBD2 (5 bases each). The V end was cut by 0 bases, the J end by 9 bases, with 15 bases between. The CDR3 spans 15 residues. CDR1 LNHNV and CDR2 YYDKDF come from the germline V gene (reference sequence). The CDR3 spells CATSRDLGVNLEQFF. The CDR3 DNA follows: TGTGCCACCAGCAGAGATCTGGGGGTAAATCTTGAGCAGTTCTTC.